This TCR beta chain was sequenced in a study of blood T cell repertoires in COVID-19. Overall study: Material from acute and convalescent COVID-19 was sourced from the United States, Italy and Spain. T cells, B-cell-depleted T cells, or PBMCs provided the cDNA or gDNA that served as material.

Authors' data handling: It was from reference gene primer amplification that nucleated cell counts were estimated. Assay used: immunoSEQ multiplex PCR; TCRdb lists only in-frame clones, some missing. V, J and clone size reflect that table, while D and trimming were determined from the DNA. The table shows about 260,000 clones, with roughly 82% occurring only once. V was cut by 0 bases and J by 3 bases, with 10 bases left in between. CDR3 length: 15 amino acids. The germline gives CDR1 SGDLS, CDR2 YYNGEE. The chain employs TRBV9 and TRBJ1-5; maybe TRBD1 (5 bases). Specimen: PBMCs or T cells enriched from blood (not recorded which). This receptor was taken from a woman in her forties or fifties who had recovered from COVID-19. The CDR3 here is CASSVDGGINQPQHF. DNA for the CDR3: TGTGCCAGCAGCGTAGACGGGGGGATCAATCAGCCCCAGCATTTT.